Below, 24 T cell receptor beta chains from the same sample are listed, as sequenced in a study of cytomegalovirus exposure and HLA in healthy donors (dated by TCRdb to between 2016 and 2019). Library method: the immunoSEQ multiplex PCR assay. For the multiplex PCR, a mixture combining 60 forward primers for TCR Vbeta segments and 13 reverse primers for TCR Jbeta segments was used. TCRdb retrieved this table from immuneACCESS and kept in-frame rearrangements only. Not all clones are present; in checked studies, unresolved V genes account for under half, and no reason is known for the remainder. The sample has 75,000 to 100,000 clones on record, approximately 7.7% of them singletons. The top ten hold approximately 2.5% of the sample. What was sequenced was PBMCs. All receptors come from a man between 50 and 59 years old in good health and CMV-seronegative.

The chain has TRBV7-9 and TRBJ2-5; tentative D call: TRBD2 (7 bases). This CDR3 has 15 residues. Germline V gene data show CDR1 as SEHNR and CDR2 as FQNEAQ (reference sequence). Trimming left V 5 bases short and J 1 base short, with 14 bases between. The chain's CDR3 is CASSPMGGPQETQYF. In nucleotides, the CDR3 is TGTGCCAGCAGCCCCATGGGGGGGCCCCAAGAGACCCAGTACTTC.

This clone has just a few counts. This chain uses TRBV29-1 with TRBJ1-2; possible D gene TRBD1, 6 bases. V lost 6 bases to trimming and J lost 6 bases, with 11 bases between them. In germline, CDR1 is SQVTM, CDR2 ANQGSEA. The CDR3 extends over 11 amino acids. The CDR3 here is CSVQTGHGYTF. The DNA of the CDR3 is TGCAGCGTCCAAACAGGGCATGGCTACACCTTC.

The V call is TRBV2, the J call TRBJ2-7; 8 positions match TRBD2. J gave up 6 bases and V 4 bases, and 11 bases lay outside the gene matches. The germline CDR1 and CDR2 sequences are SNHLY and FYNNEI. The CDR3 runs 15 residues. In nucleotides, the CDR3 is TGTGCCAGCAGTGTTACCGGGACTAGGGTCGGCGAGCAGTACTTC. Protein: CASSVTGTRVGEQYF.

The genes are TRBV6-6 and TRBJ2-7; tentatively, D is TRBD1 (5 bases). This CDR3 is built from 13 residues. Germline CDR1 is MNHNY and CDR2 is SVGAGI (reference sequence). Trimming cost V 6 bases and J 0 bases, with 9 bases left between them. The CDR3 spells CASRDIGSYEQYF. DNA of the CDR3: TGTGCCAGCAGGGACATAGGCTCCTACGAGCAGTACTTC.

This clone was found a few times. V and J are TRBV6-5 and TRBJ2-1; 10 nucleotides agree with TRBD1. Germline CDR1 and CDR2: MNHEY and SVGAGI. Trimming removed 1 base from V and 4 bases from J; junction bases left unmatched: 4. The CDR3 consists of 16 residues. In DNA form, the CDR3 reads TGTGCCAGCAGTTACTTACGGACAGGGGGTTACAATGAGCAGTTCTTC. It is translated as CASSYLRTGGYNEQFF.

This clone has more than one count but fewer than ten. This chain connects TRBV5-6 to TRBJ2-1; D is unresolved. Per the germline V gene, CDR1 is SGHDT and CDR2 is YYEEEE. This CDR3 has 13 amino acids. Trimming cost V 3 bases and J 3 bases, with 7 bases left between them. The CDR3 spells CASSWANYNEQFF. The DNA for the CDR3 is TGTGCCAGCAGCTGGGCTAACTACAATGAGCAGTTCTTC.

The V gene is TRBV5-5, the J gene TRBJ1-4, with a possible D match to TRBD1 (6 bases). Trimming stripped 4 bases from V and 8 bases from J, with 12 bases between. Germline CDR1 reads SGHKS; CDR2 reads YYEKEE (reference sequence). There are 13 residues in the CDR3. The CDR3 sequence is CASSQGQSEKLFF. In DNA, the CDR3 is TGTGCCAGCAGCCAAGGACAGAGCGAAAAACTGTTTTTT.

This rearrangement joins TRBV9 to TRBJ2-7; the match to TRBD2 covers 7 bases. This CDR3 spans 16 amino acids. In germline, CDR1 is SGDLS, CDR2 YYNGEE. With 4 bases clipped from V and 0 bases from J, the junction kept 10 bases outside the gene matches. The CDR3 reads CASSPLGTSASYEQYF. CDR3 nucleotides: TGTGCCAGCAGCCCCCTTGGAACTAGCGCCTCCTACGAGCAGTACTTC.

The V call is TRBV28, the J call TRBJ2-1; D remains ambiguous. V gave up 5 bases and J gave up 9 bases, with 11 bases separating them. Germline V gives CDR1 MDHEN, CDR2 SYDVKM. The CDR3 loop spans 12 amino acids. This chain's CDR3 is CASSHSRVEQFF. As DNA, the CDR3 is TGTGCCAGCAGTCATTCCCGAGTTGAGCAGTTCTTC.

The rearrangement uses TRBV5-8 and TRBJ2-2; 11 nucleotides match TRBD1. Losses at the gene ends were 0 bases for V and 3 bases for J; bases not matched to a gene: 1. CDR1 and CDR2 (germline): SGHTS, YDEGEE. The CDR3 extends over 16 amino acids. For the CDR3, the DNA is TGTGCCAGCAGCTTGGGGACAGGGGGCCACACCGGGGAGCTGTTTTTT. Protein: CASSLGTGGHTGELFF.

This clone occurred a few times. The chain combines TRBV27 with TRBJ2-5, with 7 positions matching TRBD1. This CDR3 spans 17 amino acids. The germline V gene has CDR1 MNHEY and CDR2 SMNVEV (reference sequence). Unmatched junction bases numbered 15, after V lost 5 bases and J lost 3 bases. In DNA, the CDR3 is TGTGCCAGCAGTCTGCCTAAGGTCCCCAGGGGGAAAGAGACCCAGTACTTC. This sequence encodes CASSLPKVPRGKETQYF.

The V gene is TRBV27, the J gene TRBJ2-2; D is uncertain. V dropped 6 bases and J dropped 6 bases, with 8 bases sitting between them. Germline V lookup: CDR1 MNHEY, CDR2 SMNVEV (reference sequence). The CDR3 totals 12 residues. The CDR3 here is CASRELPGELFF. CDR3 nucleotides: TGTGCCAGCAGAGAGCTGCCCGGGGAGCTGTTTTTT.

V usage is TRBV10-2 and J usage is TRBJ1-1; D ambiguous. Germline CDR1 and CDR2: WSHSY and SAAADI. CDR3 length: 13 residues. Trimming shortened V by 4 bases and J by 1 base, and 7 bases separated the two germline ends. CDR3 nucleotides: TGCGCCAGCAGTGCATCGAGGAACACTGAAGCTTTCTTT. This codes for CASSASRNTEAFF.

V is TRBV5-4 and J is TRBJ2-2; 8 nucleotides agree with TRBD1. The CDR3 loop spans 16 amino acids. CDR1 and CDR2 (germline): SGHNT, YYREEE (reference sequence). Unmatched junction bases numbered 11, after V lost 4 bases and J lost 6 bases. The CDR3 reads CASSARWQGAAGELFF. Written as DNA, the CDR3 is TGTGCCAGCAGCGCTCGATGGCAGGGGGCTGCCGGGGAGCTGTTTTTT.

The chain carries TRBV15 and TRBJ2-2, with TRBD2 identical over 7 bases. Trimming removed 2 bases from V and 3 bases from J; junction bases left unmatched: 3. Germline V gene lookup returns CDR1 LNHNV and CDR2 YYDKDF (reference sequence). This CDR3 spans 15 amino acids. CDR3 sequence reads: CATSRTGLDTGELFF. For the CDR3, the DNA is TGTGCCACCAGCAGAACTGGACTAGACACCGGGGAGCTGTTTTTT.

This clone turned up a few times. The chain recombines TRBV7-6 with TRBJ2-3, with 10 bases fitting TRBD2. The CDR3 runs to 16 residues. Germline trimming cut 5 bases from V and 1 base from J; bases unmatched to any gene: 6. Germline V CDR1 and CDR2: SGHVS, FNYEAQ. The chain's CDR3 is CASSPLAGAGTDTQYF. The CDR3 DNA is TGTGCCAGCAGCCCGCTAGCGGGGGCGGGCACAGATACGCAGTATTTT.

The chain combines TRBV12-2 with TRBJ2-1; the table assigns TRBD1, which was not confirmed against the DNA. TRBV12-2 is annotated as a pseudogene. This CDR3 has 20 amino acids. CDR3 DNA: TGTGCAAGTCGCTTAGGTTTATCTCCCATGGGACAGGGTTTTTTCGGTGGGCAGTTCTTC. It specifies CASRLGLSPMGQGFFGGQFF.

The V and J genes are TRBV6-5 and TRBJ2-5; D remains ambiguous. Germline values: CDR1 MNHEY, CDR2 SVGAGI. Trimming cost V 6 bases and J 5 bases, with 13 bases left between them. This CDR3 has 13 amino acids. CDR3 sequence reads: CASRMGSSETQYF. Written as DNA, the CDR3 is TGTGCCAGCAGAATGGGTAGCTCGGAGACCCAGTACTTC.

This clone has just a few counts. Its ends do not fully match the called genes, so a read error is possible. The chain joins TRBV7-2 to TRBJ2-1, with 11 positions matching TRBD2. Per germline, CDR1 SGHTA and CDR2 FQGNSA. This CDR3 spans 15 amino acids. The CDR3 region has the DNA TGTGCCAGCAGCCTAGCGGGAGGCAATGTGTATGAGCAGTTCTTC. Encoded protein: CASSLAGGNVYEQFF.

V is TRBV5-1 and J is TRBJ2-1, with 8 bases matching TRBD1. The ends lost 0 bases at V and 5 bases at J; junction bases unmatched: 7. The germline V gene has CDR1 SGHRS and CDR2 YFSETQ. There are 16 residues in the CDR3. The CDR3 here is CASSLAGTGYNNEQFF. The CDR3 DNA reads as TGCGCCAGCAGCTTGGCCGGGACAGGATATAACAATGAGCAGTTCTTC. The whole variable domain, remainder taken from reference TRBV5-1 and TRBJ2-1, is KAGVTQTPRYLIKTRGQQVTLSCSPISGHRSVSWYQQTPGQGLQFLFEYFSETQRNKGNFPGRFSGRQFSNSRSEMNVSTLELGDSALYLCASSLAGTGYNNEQFFGPGTRLTVL.

CDR3 residues: CASSRGTGGRGELFF. The CDR3 nucleotides read TGCGCCAGCAGCAGAGGGACAGGGGGCCGGGGGGAGCTGTTTTTT. The chain couples TRBV5-1 to TRBJ2-2, with 12 nucleotides matching TRBD1. V was pared by 4 bases and J by 8 bases, with 6 bases of the junction left unmatched. Per germline, CDR1 SGHRS and CDR2 YFSETQ. The CDR3 has 15 residues. The full variable domain, in which reference TRBV5-1 and TRBJ2-2 provide the parts outside the CDR3, is KAGVTQTPRYLIKTRGQQVTLSCSPISGHRSVSWYQQTPGQGLQFLFEYFSETQRNKGNFPGRFSGRQFSNSRSEMNVSTLELGDSALYLCASSRGTGGRGELFFGEGSRLTVL.

The rearrangement links TRBV6-1 to TRBJ2-3; D possibly corresponds to TRBD1 (7 bases). Germline loops: CDR1 MNHNS, CDR2 SASEGT. The V end was cut by 9 bases, the J end by 3 bases, with 16 bases between. The CDR3 length is 14 residues. The CDR3 bases are TGTGCCAGTAGGGGCAGGGGGAGGACAGATACGCAGTATTTT. It translates to CASRGRGRTDTQYF.

This chain joins TRBV10-3 and TRBJ1-5; D is unresolved. Per germline, CDR1 ENHRY and CDR2 SYGVKD. The CDR3 is 16 residues long. Trimming removed 2 bases from V and 0 bases from J, with 11 bases in between. The CDR3 DNA sequence: TGTGCCATCAGTGAGGGCAGGCTTAATAGCAATCAGCCCCAGCATTTT. Amino acid sequence: CAISEGRLNSNQPQHF.

This rearrangement joins TRBV19 to TRBJ1-2; 8 nucleotides agree with TRBD1. With V trimmed by 1 base and J by 4 bases, 8 bases remained unmatched. CDR1 LNHDA and CDR2 SQIVND come from the germline V gene (reference sequence). The CDR3 covers 16 residues. The CDR3 DNA reads as TGTGCCAGTAGTATAGCGACAGGGGAAGGCGGCTATGGCTACACCTTC. Translating it yields CASSIATGEGGYGYTF.